This T cell receptor (beta chain) was recovered during a study of regulatory T cells in long-lasting Graves disease. Germline V gene sequence: CDR1 MGHRA, CDR2 YSYEKL. The CDR3 totals 13 residues. Time point noted: newly diagnosed GD, antithyroid drugs for less than 3 months. RNA isolated from PBMCs was used to make the TCR library. Nine milliliters of peripheral blood went into EDTA tubes. This clonotype was detected ten times or more. The junction does not match germline at one end; this may be a read error. In building TCR beta libraries, iRepertoire HTBI primers were used together with Arm-PCR of CDR3 regions. TCRdb reanalysed the multiplex PCR reads using MiXCR and keeps one entry per CDR3 protein. The data contain roughly 560,000 distinct CDR3 sequences, 16% of them seen just once; the ten biggest clones take up 20% to 25%. These data were also filed under a second study, of T cells in Graves' hyperthyroidism and ophthalmopathy. According to that study: Uncontrolled infection, other autoimmune disease, pregnancy or lactation led to exclusion. Carried out on the TCR CDR3, a first-round RT-PCR used the HTBI primer set.

Sequencing used peripheral blood mononuclear cells (PBMCs), obtained at new diagnosis, from a patient treated with antithyroid drugs. V gene TRBV4-1 combines with J gene TRBJ1-1, with D unclear. The receptor's source is a woman aged 35-60 years with Graves disease. The CDR3 loop is CASSRYKNTEAFF. The CDR3 nucleotides are TGTGCCAGCAGCCGATACAAGAACACTGAAGCTTTCTTT.